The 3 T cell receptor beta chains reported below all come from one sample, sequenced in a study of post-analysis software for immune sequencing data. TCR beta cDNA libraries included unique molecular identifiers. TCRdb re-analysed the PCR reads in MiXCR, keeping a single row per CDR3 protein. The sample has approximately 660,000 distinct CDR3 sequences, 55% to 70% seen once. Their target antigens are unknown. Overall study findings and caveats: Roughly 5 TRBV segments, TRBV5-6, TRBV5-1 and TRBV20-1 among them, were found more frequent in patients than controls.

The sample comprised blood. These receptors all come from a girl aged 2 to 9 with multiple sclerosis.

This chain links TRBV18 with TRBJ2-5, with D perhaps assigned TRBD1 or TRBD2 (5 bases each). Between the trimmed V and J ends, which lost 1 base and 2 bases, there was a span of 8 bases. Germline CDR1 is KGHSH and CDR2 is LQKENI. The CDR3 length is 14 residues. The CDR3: CASSPLEGQETQYF. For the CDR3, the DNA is TGTGCCAGCTCACCACTAGAGGGGCAAGAGACCCAGTACTTC.

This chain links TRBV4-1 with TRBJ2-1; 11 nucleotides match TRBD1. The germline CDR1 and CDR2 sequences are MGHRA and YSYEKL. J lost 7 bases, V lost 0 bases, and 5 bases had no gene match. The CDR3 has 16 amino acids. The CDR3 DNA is TGCGCCAGCAGCCAAGATAGCGGGACAGGGGGGAATGAGCAGTTCTTC. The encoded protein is CASSQDSGTGGNEQFF.

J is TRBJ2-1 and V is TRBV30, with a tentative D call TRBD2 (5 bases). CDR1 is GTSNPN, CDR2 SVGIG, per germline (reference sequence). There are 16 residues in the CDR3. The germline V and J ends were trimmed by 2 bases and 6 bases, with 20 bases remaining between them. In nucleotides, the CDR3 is TGTGCCTGGAGTACCCCCACGGGAAGTCGGGGCAATGAGCAGTTCTTC. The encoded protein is CAWSTPTGSRGNEQFF.